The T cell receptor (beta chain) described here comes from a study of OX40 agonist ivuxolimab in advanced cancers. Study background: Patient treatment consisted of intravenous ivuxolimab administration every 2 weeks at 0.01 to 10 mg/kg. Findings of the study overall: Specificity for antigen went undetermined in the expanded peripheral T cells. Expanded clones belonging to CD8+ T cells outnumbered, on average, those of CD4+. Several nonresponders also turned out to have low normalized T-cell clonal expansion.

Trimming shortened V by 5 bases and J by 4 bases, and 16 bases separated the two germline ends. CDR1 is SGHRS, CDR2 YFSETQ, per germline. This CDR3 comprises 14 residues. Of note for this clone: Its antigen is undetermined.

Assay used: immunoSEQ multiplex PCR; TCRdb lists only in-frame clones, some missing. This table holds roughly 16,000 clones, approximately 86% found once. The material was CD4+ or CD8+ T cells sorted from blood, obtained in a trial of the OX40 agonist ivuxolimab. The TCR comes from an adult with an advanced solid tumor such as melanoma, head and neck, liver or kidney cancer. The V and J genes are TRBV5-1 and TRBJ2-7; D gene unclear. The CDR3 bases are TGCGCCAGCAGTTCCGACGGAGTAATATACGAGCAGTACTTC. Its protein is CASSSDGVIYEQYF.